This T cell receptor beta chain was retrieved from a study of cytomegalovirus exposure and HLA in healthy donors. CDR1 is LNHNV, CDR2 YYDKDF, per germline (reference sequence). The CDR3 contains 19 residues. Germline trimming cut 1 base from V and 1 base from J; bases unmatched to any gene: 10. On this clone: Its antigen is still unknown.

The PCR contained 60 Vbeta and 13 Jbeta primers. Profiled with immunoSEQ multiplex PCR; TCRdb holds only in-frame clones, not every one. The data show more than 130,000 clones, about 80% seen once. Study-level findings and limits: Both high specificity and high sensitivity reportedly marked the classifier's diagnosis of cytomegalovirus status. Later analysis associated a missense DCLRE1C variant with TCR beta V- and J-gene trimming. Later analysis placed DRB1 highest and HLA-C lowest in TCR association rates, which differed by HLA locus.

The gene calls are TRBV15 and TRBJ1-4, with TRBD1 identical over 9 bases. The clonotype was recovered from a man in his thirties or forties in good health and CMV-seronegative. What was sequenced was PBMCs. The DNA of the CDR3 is TGTGCCACCAGCAGAGTCGGGACAGGGCCAAAGGAAACTAATGAAAAACTGTTTTTT. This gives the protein CATSRVGTGPKETNEKLFF.